The present entry profiles one T cell receptor beta chain with its context. The CDR3 has 16 amino acids. The V gene's germline CDR1 is LGHDT and CDR2 YNNKEL (reference sequence). The V segment lost 1 base and the J segment 5 bases; nucleotides outside the gene matches: 11. Authors' methods: Amplified reference gene primers provided the basis for estimating nucleated cell counts. Assay used: immunoSEQ multiplex PCR; TCRdb lists only in-frame clones, some missing. V and J calls and clone size are as listed in that table; D and trimming were resolved from the DNA. The sample holds under 30,000 clones, roughly 94% seen once. These data originate in a study of blood T cell repertoires in COVID-19.

The chain employs TRBV3-1 (or the pseudogene TRBV3-2) and TRBJ2-7; 7 nucleotides align to TRBD1. The sample taken for sequencing was peripheral blood. The sequence came from a human donor with active COVID-19. The donor label of this sample is uncertain. The CDR3 sequence is CASSQGGRGRRNEQYF. Here the CDR3 DNA reads TGTGCCAGCAGCCAAGGGGGTAGGGGGCGTCGGAACGAGCAGTACTTC.